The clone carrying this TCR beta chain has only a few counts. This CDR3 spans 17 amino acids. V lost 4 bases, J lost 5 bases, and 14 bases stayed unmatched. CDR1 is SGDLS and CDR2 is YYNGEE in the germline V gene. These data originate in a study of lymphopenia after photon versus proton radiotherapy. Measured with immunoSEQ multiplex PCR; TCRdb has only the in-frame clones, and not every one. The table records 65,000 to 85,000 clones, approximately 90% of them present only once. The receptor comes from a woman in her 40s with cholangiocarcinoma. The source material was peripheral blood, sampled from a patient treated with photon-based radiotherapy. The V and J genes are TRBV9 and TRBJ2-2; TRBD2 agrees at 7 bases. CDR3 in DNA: TGTGCCAGCAGCCAAAGCAGCGGGACCACGCAAACCGGGGAGCTGTTTTTT. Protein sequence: CASSQSSGTTQTGELFF.